The 13 T cell receptor beta chains below all came from one sample that was sequenced in a study of blood T cell repertoires in COVID-19. Measured with immunoSEQ multiplex PCR; TCRdb has only the in-frame clones, and not every one. Of some 260,000 clones in the sample, around nine tenths were seen once. The sample was peripheral blood. The receptors stem from a woman aged 40 to 49 who had recovered from COVID-19.

This clone occurred once. The chain is built from TRBV7-2 and TRBJ1-2; 9 bases are a match to TRBD1. Germline V CDR1 and CDR2: SGHTA, FQGNSA. This CDR3 has 14 residues. V was clipped by 5 bases and J by 8 bases; unmatched bases: 9. The CDR3 here is CASSIPGQGVGYTF. The CDR3 nucleotides read TGTGCCAGCAGCATCCCGGGACAGGGAGTGGGCTACACCTTC.

This chain links TRBV28 with TRBJ2-3; TRBD1 agrees at 7 bases. The junction had 9 bases not matched to a gene; V was cut back by 4 bases and J by 2 bases. Germline CDR1 MDHEN, CDR2 SYDVKM. The length of the CDR3 is 16 residues. In DNA, the CDR3 is TGTGCCAGCAGTTCCTCCGGGACAGATATCACAGATACGCAGTATTTT. Amino acids: CASSSSGTDITDTQYF.

This clone is a singleton in its sample. The chain combines TRBV30 with TRBJ2-7, with unresolved D. Germline V gene data show CDR1 as GTSNPN and CDR2 as SVGIG (reference sequence). This CDR3 has 14 residues. V lost 0 bases to trimming and J lost 4 bases, with 13 bases between them. CDR3 bases: TGTGCCTGGAGTGTAGCCCTCCGATATTACGAGCAGTACTTC. Translated, it gives CAWSVALRYYEQYF. The entire variable domain, with the rest obtained from reference TRBV30 and TRBJ2-7, is as follows: SQTIHQWPATLVQPVGSPLSLECTVEGTSNPNLYWYRQAAGRGLQLLFYSVGIGQISSEVPQNLSASRPQDRQFILSSKKLLLSDSGFYLCAWSVALRYYEQYFGPGTRLTVT.

In its sample, this clone was seen once. The chain employs TRBV9 and TRBJ2-2; D is unclear. CDR1 is SGDLS and CDR2 is YYNGEE in the germline V gene. The CDR3 runs 14 residues. V was trimmed by 4 bases and J by 6 bases, leaving 13 bases between them. This CDR3 reads CASSPPHLAGELFF. CDR3 nucleotide sequence: TGTGCCAGCAGCCCTCCTCACTTGGCCGGGGAGCTGTTTTTT.

This chain joins TRBV6-5 and TRBJ2-7; 8 bases line up with TRBD1. CDR3 length: 15 residues. Germline V gene lookup returns CDR1 MNHEY and CDR2 SVGAGI. The V segment lost 2 bases and the J segment 5 bases; nucleotides outside the gene matches: 8. The CDR3 DNA sequence: TGTGCCAGCAGTTACGGGGGACAGGCTCTAAACGAGCAGTACTTC. Protein: CASSYGGQALNEQYF.

This chain uses TRBV21-1 with TRBJ1-1; the table's TRBD1 call for D was not verified on the DNA. TRBV21-1 is an annotated pseudogene. There are 12 residues in the CDR3. The CDR3 nucleotides read TGTGCCAGCAGCTGGCTTCCCGTTGAAGCTTTCTTT. Its translation is CASSWLPVEAFF.

The chain links TRBV19 to TRBJ2-5, with 9 bases matching TRBD2. This CDR3 spans 15 amino acids. With 3 bases clipped from V and 1 base from J, the junction kept 3 bases outside the gene matches. Germline lookup yields CDR1 LNHDA and CDR2 SQIVND (reference sequence). CDR3 region: CASSMKLAGQETQYF. The DNA of the CDR3 is TGTGCCAGTAGTATGAAACTAGCGGGCCAAGAGACCCAGTACTTC.

V usage is TRBV11-2 and J usage is TRBJ2-3; 7 nucleotides agree with TRBD2. This CDR3 is 16 amino acids long. Germline V gives CDR1 SGHAT, CDR2 FQNNGV. J gave up 7 bases and V 0 bases, and 10 bases lay outside the gene matches. The CDR3 DNA reads as TGTGCCAGCAGCTTAGAGAGACTAGCAATCGGTAATACGCAGTATTTT. Its protein is CASSLERLAIGNTQYF.

The chain couples TRBV4-3 to TRBJ1-2, with a weak D call TRBD1 (6 bases). This CDR3 has 13 amino acids. Germline CDR1 LGHNA, CDR2 YSLEER. The ends were cut back, 5 bases at V and 6 bases at J, with 13 bases in the middle. DNA of the CDR3: TGCGCCAGCAGCAGACAGGTCTGGGATGGCTACACCTTC. Amino acids: CASSRQVWDGYTF.

V is TRBV2 and J is TRBJ1-3; D is unresolved. This CDR3 is built from 15 residues. V lost 4 bases, J lost 2 bases, and 12 bases lay in between. Germline-derived CDR1 and CDR2 are SNHLY and FYNNEI. The CDR3 region is CASSVRLLPGNTIYF. The CDR3, as DNA: TGTGCCAGCAGTGTTAGGTTACTACCTGGAAACACCATATATTTT. The whole variable domain, remainder taken from reference TRBV2 and TRBJ1-3, is EPEVTQTPSHQVTQMGQEVILRCVPISNHLYFYWYRQILGQKVEFLVSFYNNEISEKSEIFDDQFSVERPDGSNFTLKIRSTKLEDSAMYFCASSVRLLPGNTIYFGEGSWLTVV.

The rearrangement joins TRBV7-9 to TRBJ2-1; weak D call: TRBD1 (7 bases). This CDR3 is 11 amino acids long. The ends were cut back, 8 bases at V and 12 bases at J, with 14 bases in the middle. The V gene's germline CDR1 is SEHNR and CDR2 FQNEAQ (reference sequence). Here the CDR3 reads CASAPQGGQFF. CDR3 nucleotide sequence: TGTGCCAGCGCACCCCAGGGGGGGCAGTTCTTC.

As regards this clone: Other DNA sequences from this sample encode an identical CDR3 as well. The V gene is TRBV5-1, the J gene TRBJ1-5; TRBD1 matches at 9 bases. Losses at the gene ends were 2 bases for V and 0 bases for J; bases not matched to a gene: 6. Germline V gives CDR1 SGHRS, CDR2 YFSETQ. The CDR3 is 17 amino acids. CDR3 sequence (DNA): TGCGCCAGCAGCTTAGGGACAGGGACAGATAGCAATCAGCCCCAGCATTTT. This codes for CASSLGTGTDSNQPQHF.

The rearrangement joins TRBV11-3 to TRBJ2-1; 11 nucleotides line up with TRBD2. Germline assignment: CDR1 SGHNT and CDR2 YENEEA. CDR3 size: 17 residues. The V segment lost 5 bases and the J segment 3 bases; nucleotides outside the gene matches: 9. DNA for the CDR3: TGTGCCAGCAGCCCGCCTACCGGGACTAGCGGCTACAATGAGCAGTTCTTC. Protein sequence: CASSPPTGTSGYNEQFF.